Below are 23 T cell receptor beta chains sequenced from a single sample in a study of shared clonotypes between healthy human individuals. TCRdb keeps only in-frame clones here, not all; method: immunoSEQ multiplex PCR. The table has around 2,100,000 clones, about 95% seen once; the top ten hold under 1.5%. Terminally differentiated effector memory CD45RA+ cells were left out of the naive CD8 fraction, which was CD45RO-negative and positively selected for CCR7. Specimen: naive CD8+ T cells sorted from blood. The receptor set was obtained from a man in his late teens or twenties in good health.

The gene calls are TRBV6-1 and TRBJ1-5; tentatively, D is TRBD1 (6 bases). The germline CDR1 and CDR2 sequences are MNHNS and SASEGT. The ends were cut back, 3 bases at V and 5 bases at J, with 11 bases in the middle. The length of the CDR3 is 14 residues. DNA of the CDR3: TGTGCCAGCAGTGATCGGACAGTCTATCAGCCCCAGCATTTT. Its protein product is CASSDRTVYQPQHF.

J is TRBJ2-3 and V is TRBV7-9; 9 bases match TRBD1. The CDR3 is made up of 16 amino acids. CDR1 and CDR2 from the germline V gene are SEHNR and FQNEAQ (reference sequence). The V segment lost 6 bases and the J segment 2 bases; nucleotides outside the gene matches: 9. The CDR3 DNA sequence: TGTGCCAGCAGGTCATCCGGGACAGGGTCCACAGATACGCAGTATTTT. It translates to CASRSSGTGSTDTQYF.

The rearrangement uses TRBV4-1 and TRBJ2-7, with 12 bases lining up with TRBD2. Unmatched junction bases numbered 1, after V lost 4 bases and J lost 0 bases. The CDR3 length is 15 residues. CDR1 and CDR2 from the germline V gene are MGHRA and YSYEKL. CDR3 in amino acids: CASSPTSGSSYEQYF. In DNA, the CDR3 is TGCGCCAGCAGCCCGACTAGCGGGAGCTCCTACGAGCAGTACTTC.

The chain joins TRBV5-4 to TRBJ1-2, with a possible D match to TRBD1 (5 bases). V lost 1 base and J 3 bases, leaving 16 bases between the germline ends. Germline loops: CDR1 SGHNT, CDR2 YYREEE (reference sequence). The CDR3 is 16 amino acids. CDR3 sequence (DNA): TGTGCCAGCAGCTTGCTTGGGTTGGAAGGGGACTATGGCTACACCTTC. Its protein product is CASSLLGLEGDYGYTF. The full variable domain, in which reference TRBV5-4 and TRBJ1-2 provide the parts outside the CDR3, is ETGVTQSPTHLIKTRGQQVTLRCSSQSGHNTVSWYQQALGQGPQFIFQYYREEENGRGNFPPRFSGLQFPNYSSELNVNALELDDSALYLCASSLLGLEGDYGYTFGSGTRLTVV.

The rearrangement uses TRBV25-1 and TRBJ2-2; D is unresolved. The CDR3 runs 11 residues. Germline values: CDR1 MGHDK, CDR2 SYGVNS. Trimming cost V 8 bases and J 6 bases, with 7 bases left between them. DNA for the CDR3: TGTGCCAGCGCGATCTCCGGGGAGCTGTTTTTT. Amino acid sequence: CASAISGELFF.

The genes are TRBV7-9 and TRBJ2-1; no clear D gene. Germline CDR1 SEHNR, CDR2 FQNEAQ (reference sequence). The CDR3 is made up of 14 amino acids. Trimming took 3 bases from V and 5 from J, leaving 11 bases between them. CDR3 residues: CASSFFLVNNEQFF. CDR3 DNA: TGTGCCAGCAGCTTTTTCCTAGTGAACAATGAGCAGTTCTTC.

This chain uses TRBV7-8 with TRBJ2-7; 13 bases agree with TRBD2. The CDR3 is 18 residues long. Germline assignment: CDR1 SGHVS and CDR2 FQNEAQ. V lost 0 bases and J lost 1; bases outside the gene matches: 6. CDR3 sequence reads: CASSLALAGGPPSYEQYF. The CDR3 DNA follows: TGTGCCAGCAGCTTAGCACTAGCGGGAGGGCCCCCTTCCTACGAGCAGTACTTC.

This clone was counted once. V usage is TRBV7-9 and J usage is TRBJ2-7; TRBD1 matches 7 bases. The CDR3 is made up of 15 amino acids. The trim removed 7 bases at V and 2 bases at J, leaving 11 bases unmatched. Germline V gene lookup returns CDR1 SEHNR and CDR2 FQNEAQ (reference sequence). The CDR3 nucleotides are TGTGCCAGCAACCCGTTCGGGACAGCCCCCTACGAGCAGTACTTC. It yields the protein CASNPFGTAPYEQYF.

CDR3 loop: CASSDPFTDRVLNTIYF. The CDR3 DNA follows: TGTGCCAGCAGTGATCCGTTCACGGACAGGGTTCTGAACACCATATATTTT. The J gene is TRBJ1-3, the V gene TRBV6-1; 8 positions agree with TRBD1. V dropped 3 bases and J dropped 7; count of bases not matched to a gene: 14. The CDR3 has 17 amino acids. Germline V gene lookup returns CDR1 MNHNS and CDR2 SASEGT.

The chain recombines TRBV27 with TRBJ2-2, with 11 bases fitting TRBD1. The CDR3 is 17 residues long. Germline V lookup: CDR1 MNHEY, CDR2 SMNVEV (reference sequence). The V gene end was trimmed by 7 bases and the J gene end by 4 bases; junction bases not matched to a gene: 11. CDR3: CASKGQGASWITGELFF. As DNA, the CDR3 is TGTGCCAGCAAAGGACAGGGGGCGTCATGGATCACCGGGGAGCTGTTTTTT.

The chain uses TRBV27 and TRBJ1-1; D call uncertain. The CDR3 is made up of 14 amino acids. The germline V gene encodes CDR1 MNHEY and CDR2 SMNVEV (reference sequence). V was shortened by 1 base and J by 3 bases, with 9 bases between the two germline ends. This CDR3 is CASSLWGGHTEAFF. The CDR3 DNA reads TGTGCCAGCAGTTTATGGGGAGGTCACACTGAAGCTTTCTTT.

This clone was seen a single time. The chain joins TRBV21-1 to TRBJ2-7; the table calls TRBD2, which could not be checked here. TRBV21-1 counts as a pseudogene. The CDR3 covers 17 residues. This CDR3 is CASSFRGLAGPSYEQYF. CDR3 DNA: TGTGCCAGCAGCTTCCGGGGACTAGCGGGGCCATCCTACGAGCAGTACTTC.

This clone came up once. J is TRBJ1-4 and V is TRBV7-9, with TRBD1 matching 7 bases. This CDR3 region has 15 residues. V lost 5 bases to trimming and J lost 7 bases; unmatched junction nucleotides: 10. Germline V gene lookup returns CDR1 SEHNR and CDR2 FQNEAQ (reference sequence). Here the CDR3 reads CASSDGDSAVEKLFF. The CDR3 DNA sequence: TGTGCCAGCAGCGACGGGGACAGCGCTGTTGAAAAACTGTTTTTT.

The sample holds one count of this clone. The chain recombines TRBV7-9 with TRBJ1-5; possibly TRBD1 for D (6 bases). The CDR3 consists of 16 residues. The V end lost 4 bases, the J end lost 1 base, and 14 bases lay between the germline ends. Germline assignment: CDR1 SEHNR and CDR2 FQNEAQ (reference sequence). CDR3 protein: CASSSGPRGSNQPQHF. The CDR3 bases are TGTGCCAGCAGCTCGGGGCCCAGGGGAAGCAATCAGCCCCAGCATTTT.

The genes are TRBV18 and TRBJ2-7; TRBD1 matches at 7 bases. The ends lost 3 bases at V and 6 bases at J; junction bases unmatched: 11. The CDR3 has 15 amino acids. In germline, CDR1 is KGHSH, CDR2 LQKENI. The CDR3 region has the DNA TGTGCCAGCTCACCGACAGGGCCCCTTAGCTTCGAGCAGTACTTC. Protein product: CASSPTGPLSFEQYF.

The chain has TRBV5-1 and TRBJ2-7; possible D gene TRBD1, 6 bases. The germline V gene encodes CDR1 SGHRS and CDR2 YFSETQ. The CDR3 length is 15 residues. The V end was cut by 3 bases, the J end by 3 bases, with 16 bases between. The DNA of the CDR3 is TGCGCCAGCAGCTCCACAGGGTTTAACGGCTACGAGCAGTACTTC. It translates to CASSSTGFNGYEQYF.

V is TRBV6-5 and J is TRBJ2-7; tentatively, D is TRBD2 (5 bases). Trimming stripped 9 bases from V and 5 bases from J, with 17 bases between. The CDR3 consists of 13 residues. CDR1 is MNHEY and CDR2 is SVGAGI in the germline V gene. CDR3 protein: CASSEGNDDEQYF. The CDR3 region has the DNA TGTGCCAGTTCCGAGGGAAACGACGACGAGCAGTACTTC.

This clone has only one observation. The chain recombines TRBV5-4 with TRBJ1-5, with D possibly TRBD1 on 6 matching bases. The CDR3 extends over 14 amino acids. Germline values: CDR1 SGHNT, CDR2 YYREEE (reference sequence). Trimming took off 1 base at V and 7 bases at J, with 12 bases between the two ends. CDR3 region: CASSLMGGGQPQHF. The CDR3 nucleotides read TGTGCCAGCAGCTTGATGGGGGGCGGGCAGCCCCAGCATTTT.

V gene TRBV30 combines with J gene TRBJ2-7; the D is unclear. Trimming shortened V by 3 bases and J by 2 bases, and 8 bases separated the two germline ends. The length of the CDR3 is 12 residues. Germline values: CDR1 GTSNPN, CDR2 SVGIG (reference sequence). The CDR3 sequence is CAWRAKPYEQYF. The CDR3 DNA reads as TGTGCCTGGAGAGCCAAGCCCTACGAGCAGTACTTC. The full variable domain, with the rest looked up from reference TRBV30 and TRBJ2-7, is SQTIHQWPATLVQPVGSPLSLECTVEGTSNPNLYWYRQAAGRGLQLLFYSVGIGQISSEVPQNLSASRPQDRQFILSSKKLLLSDSGFYLCAWRAKPYEQYFGPGTRLTVT.

A single count supports this clone. The chain is built from TRBV11-2 and TRBJ1-1, with unresolved D. The CDR3 loop spans 14 amino acids. Germline V gene lookup returns CDR1 SGHAT and CDR2 FQNNGV. Trimming took 4 bases from V and 4 from J, leaving 13 bases between them. Written as DNA, the CDR3 is TGTGCCAGCAGCTCTTTCTATCCGGGCACTGAAGCTTTCTTT. Protein product: CASSSFYPGTEAFF. The variable domain in full, with the rest retrieved from reference TRBV11-2 and TRBJ1-1, is EAGVAQSPRYKIIEKRQSVAFWCNPISGHATLYWYQQILGQGPKLLIQFQNNGVVDDSQLPKDRFSAERLKGVDSTLKIQPAKLEDSAVYLCASSSFYPGTEAFFGQGTRLTVV.

The gene calls are TRBV7-2 and TRBJ2-1, with 9 bases matching TRBD2. Germline loops: CDR1 SGHTA, CDR2 FQGNSA. V lost 6 bases and J lost 2; bases outside the gene matches: 5. This CDR3 has 15 amino acids. The DNA for the CDR3 is TGTGCCAGCAGACCAGGACTAGCGACCTACAATGAGCAGTTCTTC. Translation gives CASRPGLATYNEQFF.

This sequence joins TRBV7-9 and TRBJ2-6; D is perhaps TRBD1 (5 bases). Germline V lookup: CDR1 SEHNR, CDR2 FQNEAQ (reference sequence). CDR3 size: 19 residues. Between the trimmed V and J ends, which lost 2 bases and 3 bases, there was a span of 20 bases. The CDR3 sequence: CASSLMAGSVSDGANVLTF. The CDR3, as DNA: TGTGCCAGCAGCTTAATGGCAGGGTCGGTATCGGATGGGGCCAACGTCCTGACTTTC.

J is TRBJ1-1 and V is TRBV6-6; 7 bases fit TRBD1. Per the germline V gene, CDR1 is MNHNY and CDR2 is SVGAGI (reference sequence). V shed 2 bases and J 4 bases; nucleotides not matched to a gene: 4. The CDR3 loop spans 14 amino acids. The CDR3, as DNA: TGTGCCAGCAGTTACCCAGGGGGAATCACTGAAGCTTTCTTT. Protein product: CASSYPGGITEAFF.